The 31 T cell receptor beta chains below were found in one sample sequenced in a study of blood T cell repertoires in COVID-19. Data came from immunoSEQ multiplex PCR; TCRdb stores just in-frame clones and leaves some out. The data show 46,000 or so clones, with about 88% seen just once and around a fifth held by the top ten. The sample was peripheral blood. These receptor sequences come from a man aged 65 to 79 with active COVID-19.

This clone was detected only once. V gene TRBV5-1 combines with J gene TRBJ1-1; D gene unclear. The CDR3 runs to 15 residues. Germline values: CDR1 SGHRS, CDR2 YFSETQ. Trimming shortened V by 1 base and J by 5 bases, and 15 bases separated the two germline ends. The CDR3 reads CASSLTDLKITEAFF. In DNA, the CDR3 is TGCGCCAGCAGCTTGACAGACCTTAAAATTACTGAAGCTTTCTTT.

The rearrangement links TRBV5-5 to TRBJ1-1; D possibly corresponds to TRBD1 (6 bases). The CDR3 extends over 14 amino acids. Trimming cost V 0 bases and J 4 bases, with 10 bases left between them. The germline CDR1 and CDR2 sequences are SGHKS and YYEKEE (reference sequence). The CDR3: CASSLGLGGTEAFF. The DNA for the CDR3 is TGTGCCAGCAGCTTGGGTTTAGGGGGCACTGAAGCTTTCTTT.

V usage is TRBV5-1 and J usage is TRBJ2-1; a possible D gene is TRBD2 (6 bases). V was trimmed by 2 bases and J by 9 bases, leaving 18 bases between them. The CDR3 runs 15 residues. Germline lookup yields CDR1 SGHRS and CDR2 YFSETQ. This chain's CDR3 is CASSFLAGRTLEQFF. The CDR3 nucleotides read TGCGCCAGCAGCTTTCTCGCGGGGAGAACCCTTGAGCAGTTCTTC.

This clone was counted a few times. V is TRBV5-8 and J is TRBJ2-7; 10 positions agree with TRBD2. The CDR3 consists of 16 residues. J gave up 6 bases and V 4 bases, and 13 bases lay outside the gene matches. CDR1 and CDR2 (germline): SGHTS, YDEGEE. The CDR3 DNA sequence: TGTGCCAGCAGCCGGCAGGCACTAGCGGGGAGAGTCGAGCAGTACTTC. It codes for CASSRQALAGRVEQYF.

A word on this clone: An end of the junction does not agree with germline; a read error may underlie this. In DNA, the CDR3 is TGTGCCAGCAATATTTACGGTAGCAAAGATACGCAGTATTTT. It translates to CASNIYGSKDTQYF. The rearrangement joins TRBV2 to TRBJ2-3, with D hard to call. Looked up from germline, CDR1 is SNHLY and CDR2 is FYNNEI. The CDR3 is made up of 14 amino acids.

The rearrangement links TRBV7-9 to TRBJ2-7; TRBD2 matches 7 bases. With 3 bases clipped from V and 7 bases from J, the junction kept 12 bases outside the gene matches. CDR1 SEHNR and CDR2 FQNEAQ come from the germline V gene (reference sequence). The CDR3 length is 15 residues. CDR3 amino acids: CASSFLASGPREQYF. The DNA of the CDR3 is TGTGCCAGCAGCTTCCTGGCTAGCGGCCCTCGAGAGCAGTACTTC. Full variable domain (rest looked up from reference TRBV7-9 and TRBJ2-7): DTGVSQNPRHKITKRGQNVTFRCDPISEHNRLYWYRQTLGQGPEFLTYFQNEAQLEKSRLLSDRFSAERPKGSFSTLEIQRTEQGDSAMYLCASSFLASGPREQYFGPGTRLTVT.

This chain uses TRBV18 with TRBJ2-1, with 9 bases lining up with TRBD1. Germline V gives CDR1 KGHSH, CDR2 LQKENI. The CDR3 is made up of 14 amino acids. V dropped 8 bases and J dropped 7; count of bases not matched to a gene: 9. For the CDR3, the DNA is TGTGCCAGCAGCGGACAGGGGAAGGGGAATGAGCAGTTCTTC. It codes for CASSGQGKGNEQFF.

CDR3 sequence (DNA): TGTGCCACCAGTGAGAGACAGGGGCGAGAGACCCAGTACTTC. Translated, it gives CATSERQGRETQYF. The J gene is TRBJ2-5, the V gene TRBV24-1, with 8 nucleotides matching TRBD1. The V gene end was trimmed by 4 bases and the J gene end by 4 bases; junction bases not matched to a gene: 4. The CDR3 consists of 14 residues. Germline V gene data show CDR1 as KGHDR and CDR2 as SFDVKD.

The V call is TRBV10-1, the J call TRBJ1-5, with 9 positions matching TRBD1. This CDR3 comprises 19 residues. Germline V gene lookup returns CDR1 WNHNN and CDR2 SYGVQD (reference sequence). Trimming took 0 bases from V and 3 from J; bases not matched to a gene: 12. Here the CDR3 DNA reads TGCGCCAGCAGTGAGTCAGCGGGACAGGGAGATTACATCAATCAGCCCCAGCATTTT. Translating gives CASSESAGQGDYINQPQHF.

The rearrangement links TRBV18 to TRBJ1-2; a weak D match, TRBD1 (6 bases). This CDR3 has 16 residues. Germline CDR1 and CDR2: KGHSH and LQKENI. V lost 3 bases to trimming and J lost 4 bases, with 18 bases between them. The CDR3 DNA follows: TGTGCCAGCTCACCTAAAACTTTACAGGGAACCTATGGCTACACCTTC. Amino acid sequence: CASSPKTLQGTYGYTF. The full variable domain, with the rest looked up from reference TRBV18 and TRBJ1-2, is NAGVMQNPRHLVRRRGQEARLRCSPMKGHSHVYWYRQLPEEGLKFMVYLQKENIIDESGMPKERFSAEFPKEGPSILRIQQVVRGDSAAYFCASSPKTLQGTYGYTFGSGTRLTVV.

The rearrangement joins TRBV7-9 to TRBJ2-7; 8 bases match TRBD1. J was trimmed by 0 bases and V by 5 bases; bases with no gene match: 3. The CDR3 extends over 14 amino acids. CDR1 is SEHNR and CDR2 is FQNEAQ in the germline V gene (reference sequence). The CDR3 DNA sequence: TGTGCCAGCAGCCAGACAGGGGACTCCTACGAGCAGTACTTC. This translates into CASSQTGDSYEQYF.

This chain uses TRBV7-3 with TRBJ2-1, with TRBD2 matching over 8 bases. After removal of 5 bases from V and 7 bases from J, the junction contained 13 bases not matched to a gene. The CDR3 contains 16 residues. The germline V gene encodes CDR1 SGHTA and CDR2 FQGTGA. DNA of the CDR3: TGTGCCAGCAGCCGACGGGGTAGCGGGGTCCCTAATGAGCAGTTCTTC. Amino acids: CASSRRGSGVPNEQFF.

This chain joins TRBV28 and TRBJ1-1; 9 positions agree with TRBD1. Trimming took 1 base from V and 6 from J; bases not matched to a gene: 6. Per the germline V gene, CDR1 is MDHEN and CDR2 is SYDVKM. This CDR3 is built from 15 residues. CDR3 DNA sequence: TGTGCCAGCAGTTTATTAGGGGACAGGGACCCTGAAGCTTTCTTT. Its translation is CASSLLGDRDPEAFF.

The chain recombines TRBV7-2 with TRBJ1-2, with TRBD1 as a possible D gene (5 bases). This CDR3 region has 12 residues. Germline loops: CDR1 SGHTA, CDR2 FQGNSA. V was pared by 3 bases and J by 8 bases, with 10 bases between. As DNA, the CDR3 is TGTGCCAGCAGCTTTCAACGGGGGGGCTACACCTTC. As protein: CASSFQRGGYTF.

The V gene is TRBV11-2, the J gene TRBJ1-6; maybe TRBD1 (6 bases). Between the trimmed V and J ends, which lost 1 base and 5 bases, there was a span of 21 bases. Germline values: CDR1 SGHAT, CDR2 FQNNGV. CDR3 length equals 19 residues. The DNA for the CDR3 is TGTGCCAGCAGCTTAGGGGCTTACAGGGCGGCGGCTCATAATTCACCCCTCCACTTT. Amino acid sequence: CASSLGAYRAAAHNSPLHF.

This chain's CDR3 is CASSPAAAPGNTIYF. CDR3 in DNA: TGTGCCAGCAGCCCCGCGGCAGCTCCTGGAAACACCATATATTTT. This chain joins TRBV28 and TRBJ1-3, with D uncertain. The length of the CDR3 is 15 residues. CDR1 is MDHEN, CDR2 SYDVKM, per germline. Trimming stripped 6 bases from V and 2 bases from J, with 14 bases between.

The chain links TRBV28 to TRBJ1-5; 8 bases are a match to TRBD1. J gave up 0 bases and V 10 bases, and 11 bases lay outside the gene matches. The V gene's germline CDR1 is MDHEN and CDR2 SYDVKM. The CDR3 is made up of 16 amino acids. The chain's CDR3 is CATVDRVGYSNQPQHF. The CDR3 region has the DNA TGTGCCACCGTGGACAGGGTAGGCTATAGCAATCAGCCCCAGCATTTT.

The chain is built from TRBV18 and TRBJ1-2, with a tentative D call TRBD1 (5 bases). CDR3 length: 15 residues. V lost 6 bases and J 0 bases, leaving 14 bases between the germline ends. Germline assignment: CDR1 KGHSH and CDR2 LQKENI. The CDR3 spells CASSRGRASNYGYTF. For the CDR3, the DNA is TGTGCCAGCTCCCGGGGGAGAGCATCTAACTATGGCTACACCTTC.

The chain combines TRBV19 with TRBJ2-7; D is undetermined. The V gene's germline CDR1 is LNHDA and CDR2 SQIVND (reference sequence). CDR3 length equals 14 residues. Trimming took 1 base from V and 1 from J, leaving 8 bases between them. The CDR3 is CASSIGGLSYEQYF. The CDR3 bases are TGTGCCAGTAGTATAGGAGGATTATCCTACGAGCAGTACTTC.

The V gene is TRBV28, the J gene TRBJ2-7; TRBD1 agrees at 9 bases. The CDR3 is made up of 16 amino acids. V lost 7 bases and J lost 3; bases outside the gene matches: 13. The V gene's germline CDR1 is MDHEN and CDR2 SYDVKM. The CDR3 region has the DNA TGTGCCAGCACCCCTCATTCCGGGACAGGGTTCTACGAGCAGTACTTC. Amino acids: CASTPHSGTGFYEQYF.

Concerning this clone itself: Germline and junction disagree at one end, which may indicate a read error. This chain connects TRBV27 to TRBJ1-2; 8 nucleotides agree with TRBD1. The CDR3 contains 14 residues. Germline lookup yields CDR1 MNHEY and CDR2 SMNVEV (reference sequence). Here the CDR3 DNA reads TGTGCCAGCAGTCTTGGACAGGGCCTTTATGGCTACATCTTC. Protein product: CASSLGQGLYGYIF.

This clone came up once. This chain links TRBV4-3 with TRBJ2-7; the match to TRBD1 covers 9 bases. Trimming at V came to 0 bases and at J to 4 bases, leaving 7 bases not matched to a gene. The V gene's germline CDR1 is LGHNA and CDR2 YSLEER. This CDR3 contains 16 residues. CDR3 loop: CASSQDRGQGSYEQYF. As DNA, the CDR3 is TGCGCCAGCAGCCAAGATAGGGGACAGGGTTCTTACGAGCAGTACTTC.

The chain carries TRBV25-1 and TRBJ1-5; D remains ambiguous. V dropped 7 bases and J dropped 0 bases, with 13 bases sitting between them. The CDR3 has 15 amino acids. CDR1 is MGHDK, CDR2 SYGVNS, per germline. The CDR3 protein is CASKMEGYSNQPQHF. The CDR3 DNA reads TGTGCCAGCAAGATGGAGGGTTATAGCAATCAGCCCCAGCATTTT.

CDR3 protein: CATSRARLAGHEQYF. The CDR3 bases are TGTGCCACCAGCAGAGCAAGGCTAGCGGGCCACGAGCAGTACTTC. The rearrangement uses TRBV15 and TRBJ2-7; 8 bases align to TRBD2. Germline V gene data show CDR1 as LNHNV and CDR2 as YYDKDF (reference sequence). V was clipped by 1 base and J by 5 bases; unmatched bases: 7. This CDR3 comprises 15 residues.

This chain joins TRBV7-8 and TRBJ2-3; D possibly corresponds to TRBD2 (6 bases). This CDR3 contains 15 residues. V lost 4 bases to trimming and J lost 2 bases, with 13 bases between them. The V gene's germline CDR1 is SGHVS and CDR2 FQNEAQ. The CDR3 sequence: CASSSRGGNTDTQYF. CDR3 DNA sequence: TGTGCCAGCAGCTCCCGCGGAGGGAACACAGATACGCAGTATTTT.

The rearrangement links TRBV18 to TRBJ1-1; 10 bases align to TRBD1. Losses at the gene ends were 6 bases for V and 5 bases for J; bases not matched to a gene: 6. Germline V gene sequence: CDR1 KGHSH, CDR2 LQKENI. CDR3 length: 14 residues. The CDR3 nucleotides are TGTGCCAGCTCCGCGACAGGGGGCAGGACTGAAGCTTTCTTT. It translates to CASSATGGRTEAFF.

This clone was seen a few times. The rearrangement uses TRBV4-1 and TRBJ1-3; D is unclear. Trimming left V 0 bases short and J 3 bases short, with 12 bases between. CDR1 is MGHRA and CDR2 is YSYEKL in the germline V gene. This CDR3 comprises 16 residues. As DNA, the CDR3 is TGCGCCAGCAGCCAAGAGGCCGTGAATTTTGGAAACACCATATATTTT. It encodes CASSQEAVNFGNTIYF.

V is TRBV5-6 and J is TRBJ2-7, with TRBD2 as a possible D gene (6 bases). The CDR3 runs to 17 residues. With 4 bases removed from V and 4 bases from J, the gap between germline ends came to 24 bases. Germline loops: CDR1 SGHDT, CDR2 YYEEEE. The CDR3 nucleotides are TGTGCCAGCAGCCCGAGGGGTCGCGGGATGGTGGGGTACGAGCAGTACTTC. It translates to CASSPRGRGMVGYEQYF.

In this sample, this clone turned up once. The CDR3 DNA reads as TGTGCCACCAGCAGAGATGGGGGGAACTATGGCTACACCTTC. It codes for CATSRDGGNYGYTF. The chain employs TRBV15 and TRBJ1-2; D perhaps matches TRBD1 (5 bases). V lost 0 bases, J lost 2 bases, and 7 bases lay in between. CDR1 is LNHNV and CDR2 is YYDKDF in the germline V gene (reference sequence). CDR3 length: 14 residues.

The chain is built from TRBV27 and TRBJ2-1, with TRBD2 matching over 7 bases. CDR1 is MNHEY and CDR2 is SMNVEV in the germline V gene (reference sequence). V lost 3 bases and J lost 4; bases outside the gene matches: 3. The CDR3 sequence is 14 residues long. Here the CDR3 reads CASSFRAGYNEQFF. CDR3 sequence (DNA): TGTGCCAGCAGTTTCCGAGCGGGGTACAATGAGCAGTTCTTC.

The genes are TRBV6-5 and TRBJ2-6, with 9 bases lining up with TRBD1. The V gene end was trimmed by 10 bases and the J gene end by 3 bases; junction bases not matched to a gene: 7. Germline V lookup: CDR1 MNHEY, CDR2 SVGAGI. The CDR3 runs 15 residues. CDR3 in amino acids: CATSGTGSGANVLTF. CDR3 DNA sequence: TGTGCCACTTCCGGGACAGGGAGTGGGGCCAACGTCCTGACTTTC.